The T cell receptor (beta chain) described here comes from a study of T cells in Graves' hyperthyroidism and ophthalmopathy (dated by TCRdb to about 2019). Study-wide context: Peripheral blood was collected at initial diagnosis, before any treatment. TCR V-J signatures able to tell the groups apart were searched for in a discovery cohort of 90 to 100 patients, of whom fewer than 45 had Graves' ophthalmopathy and roughly 59 had stable Graves' hyperthyroidism. Prospective prediction of ophthalmopathy was tested in an independent validation cohort consisting of roughly 20 hyperthyroidism patients and over 15 patients who later progressed to ophthalmopathy. The 75 to 100 discovery patients were divided at random into training and test sets in a 7:3 ratio. In addition, the study compared T-cell repertoires in thyroid tissue and in blood from several Graves' hyperthyroidism patients. Once sampling was done, hyperthyroidism patients were given methimazole at a starting dose of 30 mg daily, whereas ophthalmopathy patients were given high-dose intravenous methylprednisolone. The paper describes TCR Vbeta CDR3 sequencing of about 140 peripheral blood samples, made up of 43 ophthalmopathy patients, roughly 75 hyperthyroidism patients and about 17 progressor patients. Broad study findings and their caveats: A 13 V-J signature model separated ophthalmopathy from stable hyperthyroidism, with about 90% sensitivity and 81% to 82% specificity in cross-validation and 80%/75% in testing. In validation, progression to ophthalmopathy was predicted by the model with 65% to 71% sensitivity and around 75% specificity, a median of approximately 6.5 months before onset. No statistical method was used to set the sample size in advance, and investigators knew the group allocation. Most expanded thyroid clonotypes (frequency above 0.001) were also detected in blood, a finding suggesting that blood repertoires may reflect thyroid immune responses.

Ophthalmopathy patients had moderately to severely active disease, Clinical Activity Score of at least 3, NOSPECS grade of at least 4, and duration under 3 months. Any patient with an uncontrolled infection, another autoimmune disease, pregnancy or lactation was excluded. Diagnoses relied on clinical symptoms, serum thyroxine and TRAb, thyroid ultrasound and orbital computed tomography. Ficoll-Paque density gradient centrifugation was used to isolate PBMCs from around 10 ml of fresh peripheral blood. Total RNA was extracted using Trizol reagent, and RNA quality was assessed on an Agilent 2100 Bioanalyzer. The CDR3, cysteine through phenylalanine, is 12 amino acids long. This entry keeps only the CDR3 DNA: 36 bases, framed from base 1. CDR1 and CDR2 are read off the germline V gene (reference sequence) as DFQATT and SNEGSKA. V is clipped by 0 bases and J by 7 bases, and the sequence between their germline boundaries is 9 bases long.

Points on this clonotype: This clone's antigen is unknown. The record has no base qualities; no much larger clone is one base away.

Amplification of TCR beta CDR3 regions was carried out from RNA transcripts. The TCR CDR3 was subjected to a first round of RT-PCR using the HTBI primer set and the Qiagen OneStep RT-PCR kit. A second multiplex PCR round built the libraries, followed by size selection and purification. Paired-end sequencing of the libraries was performed with 100 bp reads on an Illumina HiSeq2000. Per the source publication's procedure: Raw data were processed with SOAPnuke, discarding reads with adapters, uncalled bases, mean Phred below 15, or no exact constant-primer or identifier match. COPE v1.2.5 was used to merge the high-quality paired reads, and each unique nucleotide sequence was defined as a clonotype. Clonotypes were aligned to IMGT TRBV, TRBD and TRBJ reference segments using MiTCR v1.1. The analysis was restricted to V-J combinations with a frequency above 0.0001, which together covered 99.2% of the repertoires. The TCS score was defined as the ratio of F50 (clonal expansion) to E x V (chaos), calculated using BLOSUM62-based TCRdist between CDR3 peptides within each V-J. Welch's t-statistics and random forest reduced 500 to 650 V-J features to about 13, which were used in a naive Bayes classifier (R e1071). TCRdb trimmed the raw reads at Q25, called clones with MiXCR and kept productive beta chains. Each entry merges the rows of one CDR3 protein and shows their most common DNA and genes. These V and J calls originate from TCRdb's pipeline instead of the authors' own analysis. This sample lists about 260,000 distinct CDR3 sequences; about 20% were detected once. Jointly, the top ten make up about 60% of the sample.

This receptor chain uses TRBV20-1 and TRBJ1-1; TRBD1 is a weak D gene call, 5 bases matching. The sequenced sample was blood. This clonotype originated in a man aged 25 to 40 with Graves' ophthalmopathy. The CDR3 is CSARDLGDEAFF. The DNA sequence is given as TGCAGTGCTAGAGATTTGGGGGATGAAGCTTTCTTT.